What follows is one TCR beta chain and its context. This entry is derived from a study of blood T cell repertoires in COVID-19. Germline CDR1 KGHSH, CDR2 LQKENI. This CDR3 region has 15 residues. Trimming cost V 5 bases and J 4 bases, with 14 bases left between them. Measured with immunoSEQ multiplex PCR; TCRdb has only the in-frame clones, and not every one. The repertoire includes 160,000 or so clones, about four fifths of them detected once, and about 6.5% sits in the top ten. The chain employs TRBV18 and TRBJ1-4; D possibly corresponds to TRBD1 (6 bases). Sequenced: peripheral blood. The origin of this receptor is a man between 70 and 80 years old with active or convalescent COVID-19. As DNA, the CDR3 is TGTGCCAGCTCAGGCGACAGGAGTTTTAATGAAAAACTGTTTTTT. Protein product: CASSGDRSFNEKLFF. Filled out from reference TRBV18 and TRBJ1-4, the complete variable domain reads NAGVMQNPRHLVRRRGQEARLRCSPMKGHSHVYWYRQLPEEGLKFMVYLQKENIIDESGMPKERFSAEFPKEGPSILRIQQVVRGDSAAYFCASSGDRSFNEKLFFGSGTQLSVL.